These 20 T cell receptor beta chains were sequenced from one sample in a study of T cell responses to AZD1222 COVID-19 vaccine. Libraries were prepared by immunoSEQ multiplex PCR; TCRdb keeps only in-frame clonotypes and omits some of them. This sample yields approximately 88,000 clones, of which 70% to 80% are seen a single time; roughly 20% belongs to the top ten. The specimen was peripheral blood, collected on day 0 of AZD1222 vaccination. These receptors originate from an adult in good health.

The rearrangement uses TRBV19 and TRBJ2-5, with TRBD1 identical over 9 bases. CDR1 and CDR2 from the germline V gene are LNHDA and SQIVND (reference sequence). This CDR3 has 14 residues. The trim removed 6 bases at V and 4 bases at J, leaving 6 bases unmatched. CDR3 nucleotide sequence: TGTGCCAGTAGAGGACAGGGGCATCGAGAGACCCAGTACTTC. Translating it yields CASRGQGHRETQYF.

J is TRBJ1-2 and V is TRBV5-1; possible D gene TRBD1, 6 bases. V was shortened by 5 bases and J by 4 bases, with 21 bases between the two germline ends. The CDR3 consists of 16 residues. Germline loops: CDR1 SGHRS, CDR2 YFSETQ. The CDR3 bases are TGCGCCAGCAGTCCCCGGTGGGGGGCGTCTTCCTATGGCTACACCTTC. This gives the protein CASSPRWGASSYGYTF.

The DNA of the CDR3 is TGCGCCAGCAGCACAGGTTCAGCCGAGACCCAGTACTTC. Amino acid sequence: CASSTGSAETQYF. The V gene is TRBV5-1, the J gene TRBJ2-5, with TRBD1 as a possible D gene (5 bases). This CDR3 region has 13 residues. The germline V gene encodes CDR1 SGHRS and CDR2 YFSETQ. The V gene lost 4 bases and the J gene lost 5 bases, with 12 bases spanning the gap.

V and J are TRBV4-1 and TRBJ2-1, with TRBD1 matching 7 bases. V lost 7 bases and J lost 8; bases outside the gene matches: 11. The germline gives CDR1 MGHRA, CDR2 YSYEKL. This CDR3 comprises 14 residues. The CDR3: CASKLGTAKDEQFF. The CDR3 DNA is TGCGCCAGCAAGCTCGGGACAGCGAAGGATGAGCAGTTCTTC.

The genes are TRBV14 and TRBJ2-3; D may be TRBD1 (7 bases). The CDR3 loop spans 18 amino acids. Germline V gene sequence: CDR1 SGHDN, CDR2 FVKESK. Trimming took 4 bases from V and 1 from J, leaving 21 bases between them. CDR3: CASSPTGQRERGTDTQYF. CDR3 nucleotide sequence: TGTGCCAGCAGCCCTACGGGACAGAGGGAGCGGGGCACAGATACGCAGTATTTT.

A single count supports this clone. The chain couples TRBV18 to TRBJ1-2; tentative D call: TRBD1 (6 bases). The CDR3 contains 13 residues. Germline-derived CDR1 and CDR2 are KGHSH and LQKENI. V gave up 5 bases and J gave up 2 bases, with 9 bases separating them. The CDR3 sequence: CASSVQGNYGYTF. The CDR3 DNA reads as TGTGCCAGCTCAGTCCAGGGGAACTATGGCTACACCTTC.

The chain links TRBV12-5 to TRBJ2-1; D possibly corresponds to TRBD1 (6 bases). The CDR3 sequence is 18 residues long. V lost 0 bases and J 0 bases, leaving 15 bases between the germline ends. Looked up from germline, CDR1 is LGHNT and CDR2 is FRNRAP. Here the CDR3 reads CASGLVYSQGTSYNEQFF. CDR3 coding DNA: TGTGCTAGTGGTTTGGTATACTCGCAGGGGACCTCCTACAATGAGCAGTTCTTC.

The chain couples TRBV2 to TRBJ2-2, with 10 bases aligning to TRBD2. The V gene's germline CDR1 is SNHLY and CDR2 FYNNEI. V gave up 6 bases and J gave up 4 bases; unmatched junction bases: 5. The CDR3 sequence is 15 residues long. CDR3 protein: CASRTGLASTGELFF. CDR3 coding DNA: TGTGCCAGCAGGACGGGACTAGCGAGCACCGGGGAGCTGTTTTTT. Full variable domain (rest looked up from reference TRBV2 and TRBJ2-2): EPEVTQTPSHQVTQMGQEVILRCVPISNHLYFYWYRQILGQKVEFLVSFYNNEISEKSEIFDDQFSVERPDGSNFTLKIRSTKLEDSAMYFCASRTGLASTGELFFGEGSRLTVL.

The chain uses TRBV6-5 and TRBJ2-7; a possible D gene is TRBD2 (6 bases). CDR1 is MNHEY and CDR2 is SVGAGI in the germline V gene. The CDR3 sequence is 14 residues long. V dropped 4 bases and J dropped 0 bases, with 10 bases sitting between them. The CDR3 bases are TGTGCCAGCAGTTTCACCGGGAGCTCCTACGAGCAGTACTTC. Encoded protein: CASSFTGSSYEQYF.

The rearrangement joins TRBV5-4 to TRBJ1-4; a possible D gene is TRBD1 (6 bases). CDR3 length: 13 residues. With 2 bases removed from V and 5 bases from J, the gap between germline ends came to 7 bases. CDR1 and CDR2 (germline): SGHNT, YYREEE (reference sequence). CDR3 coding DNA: TGTGCCAGCAGCTTCGACAGGAATGAAAAACTGTTTTTT. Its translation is CASSFDRNEKLFF. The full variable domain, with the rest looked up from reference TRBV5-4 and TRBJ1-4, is ETGVTQSPTHLIKTRGQQVTLRCSSQSGHNTVSWYQQALGQGPQFIFQYYREEENGRGNFPPRFSGLQFPNYSSELNVNALELDDSALYLCASSFDRNEKLFFGSGTQLSVL.

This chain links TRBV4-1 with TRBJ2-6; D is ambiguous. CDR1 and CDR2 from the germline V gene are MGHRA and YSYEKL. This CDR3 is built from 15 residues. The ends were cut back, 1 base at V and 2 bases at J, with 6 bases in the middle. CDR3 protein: CASSQGEAGANVLTF. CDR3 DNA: TGCGCCAGCAGCCAAGGGGAAGCTGGGGCCAACGTCCTGACTTTC.

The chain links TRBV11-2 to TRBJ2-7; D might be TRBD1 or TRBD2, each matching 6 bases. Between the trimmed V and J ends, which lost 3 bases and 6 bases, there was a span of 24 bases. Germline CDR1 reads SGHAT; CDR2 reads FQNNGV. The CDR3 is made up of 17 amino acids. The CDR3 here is CASSFLGVGGPSGEQYF. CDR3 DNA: TGTGCCAGCAGCTTTTTGGGGGTAGGGGGGCCCTCGGGCGAGCAGTACTTC.

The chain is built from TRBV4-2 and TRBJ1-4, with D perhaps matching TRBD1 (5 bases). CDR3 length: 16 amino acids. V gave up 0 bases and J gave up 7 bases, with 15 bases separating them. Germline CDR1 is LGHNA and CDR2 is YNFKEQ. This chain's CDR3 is CASSQDWTGVIEKLFF. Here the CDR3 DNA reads TGTGCCAGCAGCCAAGATTGGACGGGGGTGATTGAAAAACTGTTTTTT.

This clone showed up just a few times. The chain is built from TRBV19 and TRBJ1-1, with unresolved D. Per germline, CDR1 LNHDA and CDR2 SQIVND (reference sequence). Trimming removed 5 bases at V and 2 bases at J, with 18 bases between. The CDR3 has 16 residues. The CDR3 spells CASSPHRQLLNTEAFF. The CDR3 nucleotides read TGTGCCAGTAGTCCCCACCGACAACTCCTTAACACTGAAGCTTTCTTT.

The CDR3 loop reads CASSTSYTEAFF. CDR3 bases: TGTGCCAGCTCAACAAGCTACACTGAAGCTTTCTTT. This chain joins TRBV18 and TRBJ1-1; D is uncertain. Per germline, CDR1 KGHSH and CDR2 LQKENI. The CDR3 has 12 amino acids. Trimming shortened V by 5 bases and J by 3 bases, and 7 bases separated the two germline ends.

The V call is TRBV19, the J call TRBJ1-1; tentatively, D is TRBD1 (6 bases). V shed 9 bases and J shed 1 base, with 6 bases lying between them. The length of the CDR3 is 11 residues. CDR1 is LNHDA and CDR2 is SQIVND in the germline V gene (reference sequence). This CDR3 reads CASRGNTEAFF. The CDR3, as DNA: TGTGCCAGCAGGGGGAACACTGAAGCTTTCTTT.

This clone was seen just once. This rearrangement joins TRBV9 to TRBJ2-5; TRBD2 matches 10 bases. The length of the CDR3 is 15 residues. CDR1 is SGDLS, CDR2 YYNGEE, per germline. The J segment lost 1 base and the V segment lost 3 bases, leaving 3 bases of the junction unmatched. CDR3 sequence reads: CASSGGTSVQETQYF. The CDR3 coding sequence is TGTGCCAGCAGCGGGGGGACTAGCGTCCAAGAGACCCAGTACTTC.

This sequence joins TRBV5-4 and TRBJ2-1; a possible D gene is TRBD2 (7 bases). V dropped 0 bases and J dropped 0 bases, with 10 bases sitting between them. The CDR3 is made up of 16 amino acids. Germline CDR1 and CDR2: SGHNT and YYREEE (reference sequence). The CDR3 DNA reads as TGTGCCAGCAGCTTGGAGGGGGGGAGCTCCTACAATGAGCAGTTCTTC. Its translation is CASSLEGGSSYNEQFF.

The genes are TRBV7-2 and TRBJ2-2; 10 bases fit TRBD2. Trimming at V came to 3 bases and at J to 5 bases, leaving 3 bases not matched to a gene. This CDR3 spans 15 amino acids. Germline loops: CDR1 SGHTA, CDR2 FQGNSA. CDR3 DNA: TGTGCCAGCAGCTTCTTACTAGCGGGGACCGGGGAGCTGTTTTTT. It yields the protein CASSFLLAGTGELFF.

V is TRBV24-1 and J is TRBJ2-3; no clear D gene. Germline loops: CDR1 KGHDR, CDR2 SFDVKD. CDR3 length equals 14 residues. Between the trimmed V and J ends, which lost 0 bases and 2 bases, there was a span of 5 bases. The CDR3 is CATSDLGITDTQYF. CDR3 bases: TGTGCCACCAGTGATTTGGGGATCACAGATACGCAGTATTTT.